This T cell receptor (beta chain) comes out of a study of T cell responses to AZD1222 COVID-19 vaccine. Study-wide points: Clonal diversity was possibly underestimated, and the donors were mostly white British, with more females. Seropositive AZD1222 recipients at baseline numbered only five or six. The repertoires were collected only after the peak T cell response.

V was cut by 3 bases and J by 2 bases, with 16 bases left in between. Germline CDR1 SGHRS, CDR2 YFSETQ. The CDR3 loop spans 16 amino acids. As concerns this clone: The antigen is unknown.

Sequencing used immunoSEQ multiplex PCR; TCRdb keeps in-frame clones, though not all of them. The sample includes roughly 200,000 clones, approximately 90% of them seen just once. The clonotype comes from an adult who received the AZD1222 COVID-19 vaccine. This material consisted of peripheral blood, taken 28 days after the second AZD1222 dose. The genes are TRBV5-1 and TRBJ2-3, with D tentatively TRBD1 or TRBD2 (5 bases each). CDR3 sequence: CASSSPVGTATDTQYF. CDR3 bases: TGCGCCAGCAGCTCCCCTGTGGGGACCGCCACAGATACGCAGTATTTT. Full variable domain (outside the CDR3, taken from reference TRBV5-1 and TRBJ2-3): KAGVTQTPRYLIKTRGQQVTLSCSPISGHRSVSWYQQTPGQGLQFLFEYFSETQRNKGNFPGRFSGRQFSNSRSEMNVSTLELGDSALYLCASSSPVGTATDTQYFGPGTRLTVL.